This is a list of T cell receptor beta chains from one sample in a study of molecular identifiers for immune sequencing clone quantification. TCRdb re-derived calls from the PCR reads in MiXCR, one entry per CDR3 protein. The sample includes about half a million distinct CDR3 sequences, 25% of them seen just once. What was sequenced was naive CD8+ T cells from blood, with Jurkat cell RNA spiked in. These receptors were obtained from a human donor in good health. Some libraries in this study had Jurkat cell RNA spiked in. Both conserved end residues are part of each CDR3. D genes are given only for firm matches. Expanded clones are given a class, and other clones once, few, many or no size at all.

V gene	D gene	clone size	J gene	CDR3 protein	CDR3 DNA
TRBV5-1	TRBD2	NA	TRBJ2-5	CASSSFDGGAEETQYF	TGCGCCAGCAGCTCCTTTGACGGGGGGGCAGAAGAGACCCAGTACTTC
TRBV25-1	NA	NA	TRBJ2-6	CASSDVYSGANVLTF	TGTGCCAGCAGTGATGTGTACTCTGGGGCCAACGTCCTGACTTTC
TRBV29-1	TRBD2	many	TRBJ2-7	CSVEDQAGDEQYF	TGCAGCGTTGAAGATCAAGCGGGAGACGAGCAGTACTTC
TRBV12-3/TRBV12-4	NA	many	TRBJ2-3	CASSLARLAEGADTQYF	TGTGCCAGCAGTTTAGCACGGCTAGCGGAGGGGGCAGATACGCAGTATTTT
TRBV27	NA	NA	TRBJ1-2	CASSPVATGYYGYTF	TGTGCCAGCAGTCCCGTCGCGACAGGCTACTATGGCTACACCTTC
TRBV4-1	TRBD1	few	TRBJ2-7	CASSRPDRGTYEQYF	TGCGCCAGCAGCCGCCCGGACAGGGGAACCTACGAGCAGTACTTC
TRBV12-5	NA	once	TRBJ1-2	CASGLATRGGTSYGYTF	TGTGCTAGTGGTTTGGCTACCCGGGGAGGCACCTCCTATGGCTACACCTTC
TRBV7-2	TRBD2	NA	TRBJ2-1	CASSLGGGAQISYNEQFF	TGTGCCAGCAGCTTAGGCGGGGGAGCCCAAATATCCTACAATGAGCAGTTCTTC
TRBV19	TRBD1	NA	TRBJ1-5	CASRVGQGAAQPQHF	TGTGCCAGTAGAGTGGGACAGGGGGCTGCCCAGCCCCAGCATTTT
TRBV7-8	TRBD1	many	TRBJ1-4	CASSSDSGTGPNEKLFF	TGTGCCAGCAGCTCCGATTCTGGGACAGGGCCGAATGAAAAACTGTTTTTT
TRBV4-1	TRBD1	NA	TRBJ1-2	CARSLGTGRRTSGYTF	TGCGCCCGCAGCCTGGGGACAGGGCGACGTACGTCTGGCTACACCTTC
TRBV7-9	NA	many	TRBJ2-3	CASSLVTGYTDTQYF	TGTGCCAGCAGCTTAGTAACCGGATACACAGATACGCAGTATTTT
TRBV13	TRBD1	NA	TRBJ2-7	CASSPPRGTGDSYEQYF	TGTGCCAGCAGCCCCCCCAGGGGGACAGGGGACTCCTACGAGCAGTACTTC
TRBV4-1	TRBD2	NA	TRBJ2-7	CASSQEGPAAGLNEQYF	TGCGCCAGCAGCCAAGAGGGTCCGGCAGCGGGACTCAACGAGCAGTACTTC
TRBV4-3	NA	NA	TRBJ2-1	CASSQEVVRYEQFF	TGCGCCAGCAGCCAAGAGGTAGTCAGGTATGAGCAGTTCTTC
TRBV28	NA	many	TRBJ2-7	CASSLAGTAYEQYF	TGTGCCAGCAGCCTGGCCGGGACGGCCTACGAGCAGTACTTC
TRBV4-3	TRBD1	NA	TRBJ1-2	CASSQDRGGQYYGYTF	TGCGCCAGCAGCCAAGATCGAGGGGGACAGTACTATGGCTACACCTTC
TRBV23-1	NA	NA	TRBJ1-4	CASSRGDNFNEKLFF	TGCGCCAGCAGTCGAGGGGACAACTTCAATGAAAAACTGTTTTTT
TRBV7-9	NA	many	TRBJ2-1	CASSLLLSSENNEQFF	TGTGCCAGCAGCTTATTATTATCTAGCGAGAACAATGAGCAGTTCTTC
TRBV7-6	NA	NA	TRBJ2-6	CASSLPLGDSGANVLTF	TGTGCCAGCAGCTTACCATTGGGCGACTCTGGGGCCAACGTCCTGACTTTC
TRBV12-3/TRBV12-4	NA	NA	TRBJ2-1	CASSFDSNEQFF	TGTGCCAGCAGTTTCGACAGCAATGAGCAGTTCTTC
TRBV4-1	TRBD1	few	TRBJ1-2	CASSPEDREPNYGYTF	TGCGCCAGCAGCCCCGAAGACAGGGAGCCTAACTATGGCTACACCTTC
TRBV4-3	TRBD2	many	TRBJ2-7	CASSQDRSGRYYEQYF	TGCGCCAGCAGCCAAGATCGTAGCGGGAGGTACTACGAGCAGTACTTC
TRBV6-7	NA	few	TRBJ2-7	CALLGCYEQYF	TGTGCTCTGTTGGGATGTTACGAGCAGTACTTC
TRBV9	NA	few	TRBJ1-3	CASSVEGNSGNTIYF	TGTGCCAGCAGCGTAGAGGGGAACTCTGGAAACACCATATATTTT
TRBV6-5	NA	many	TRBJ2-5	CASSADRAQETQYF	TGTGCCAGCAGTGCTGACAGAGCTCAAGAGACCCAGTACTTC
TRBV5-6	NA	NA	TRBJ1-5	CASSFFRGSNQPQHF	TGTGCCAGCAGCTTCTTCAGGGGTAGCAATCAGCCCCAGCATTTT
TRBV6-6	NA	few	TRBJ2-2	CASRQGTMDTGELFF	TGTGCCAGCAGACAGGGAACCATGGACACCGGGGAGCTGTTTTTT
TRBV28	NA	many	TRBJ1-1	CASSLGRVSEAFF	TGTGCCAGCAGTTTGGGGAGGGTGTCTGAAGCTTTCTTT
TRBV7-9	NA	NA	TRBJ1-5	CASSLGVSQPQRF	TGTGCCAGCAGTTTAGGGGTTAGCCAGCCCCAGCGTTTT
TRBV23-1	NA	once	TRBJ1-1	CAHTLKRGGLMNTEAFF	TGCGCCCACACGCTAAAGCGGGGGGGCCTCATGAACACTGAAGCTTTCTTT
TRBV11-2	TRBD1	few	TRBJ2-2	CASSPRRDRAGELFF	TGTGCCAGCAGCCCTCGTCGGGACAGGGCCGGGGAGCTGTTTTTT
TRBV30	NA	few	TRBJ2-7	CAWSVGTGSSYEQYF	TGTGCCTGGAGTGTAGGGACGGGGAGCTCCTACGAGCAGTACTTC
TRBV12-3/TRBV12-4	NA	many	TRBJ1-4	CASSFGVWEKLFF	TGTGCCAGCAGTTTCGGGGTTTGGGAAAAACTGTTTTTT
TRBV20-1	TRBD2	NA	TRBJ2-2	CSARGLPSGGAGAGELFF	TGCAGTGCTAGAGGACTCCCAAGCGGGGGGGCGGGCGCCGGGGAGCTGTTTTTT
TRBV4-3	NA	many	TRBJ2-7	CASSKTAYSYEQYF	TGCGCCAGCAGCAAGACAGCCTACTCCTACGAGCAGTACTTC
TRBV7-2	NA	few	TRBJ2-3	CASSVGYTQYF	TGTGCCAGCAGCGTAGGATATACGCAGTATTTT
TRBV7-9	NA	once	TRBJ1-3	CVSSLHGSGNTIYF	TGTGTCAGCAGCTTACACGGCTCTGGAAACACCATATATTTT
TRBV5-1	TRBD1	many	TRBJ2-1	CASSSRTGGNEQFF	TGCGCCAGCAGCTCCCGGACAGGGGGCAATGAGCAGTTCTTC
TRBV12-3/TRBV12-4	NA	NA	TRBJ1-5	CASTHEGGNQPQHF	TGTGCCAGCACACACGAGGGGGGAAATCAGCCCCAGCATTTT
TRBV30	NA	few	TRBJ1-5	CAWSTDSYQPQHF	TGTGCCTGGAGTACAGACAGTTATCAGCCCCAGCATTTT
TRBV7-3	TRBD2	NA	TRBJ2-1	CASSPLAGGGEQFF	TGTGCCAGCAGCCCACTAGCGGGAGGGGGTGAGCAGTTCTTC
TRBV30	NA	NA	TRBJ2-1	CAWSVLHGNEQFF	TGTGCCTGGAGTGTACTACACGGTAATGAGCAGTTCTTC
TRBV27	NA	few	TRBJ2-3	CASSFGLTSTDTQYF	TGTGCCAGCAGTTTCGGGCTCACTAGCACAGATACGCAGTATTTT
TRBV6-2/TRBV6-3	TRBD2	NA	TRBJ2-7	CASSYVLAGARGERYF	TGTGCCAGCAGTTATGTCCTAGCGGGGGCGCGTGGCGAGCGGTACTTC
TRBV15	TRBD1	NA	TRBJ1-5	CATSRDRPRGLTSSNQPQHF	TGTGCCACCAGCAGAGATCGTCCCAGGGGGCTAACGTCTAGCAATCAGCCCCAGCATTTT
TRBV7-2	NA	NA	TRBJ1-4	CASSTEAGALNKKLLF	TGTGCCAGCAGCACAGAGGCAGGGGCCCTAAATAAAAAACTGCTTTTT
TRBV12-3/TRBV12-4	NA	few	TRBJ2-6	CASSFDPRQGKGANVLTF	TGTGCCAGCAGTTTTGACCCCCGGCAGGGGAAAGGGGCCAACGTCCTGACTTTC
TRBV28	TRBD1	many	TRBJ2-6	CASSLRGPGANVLTF	TGTGCCAGCAGTTTAAGGGGGCCCGGGGCCAACGTCCTGACTTTC
TRBV4-1	NA	NA	TRBJ1-2	CASSQDLTGRAYGYTF	TGCGCCAGCAGCCAAGATCTTACGGGCCGCGCCTATGGCTACACCTTC
TRBV9	NA	few	TRBJ2-2	CASSVEMTGPNTGELFF	TGTGCCAGCAGCGTCGAAATGACAGGCCCGAACACCGGGGAGCTGTTTTTT